The 19 T cell receptor beta chains presented below share a single source sample, sequenced in a study of CD8+CD57+ T cells in acquired aplastic anemia. Investigators profiled TCR beta VDJ and CDR3 from genomic DNA template. From the reads, TCRdb called clonotypes with MiXCR, one entry per CDR3 protein. The profile shows about 200,000 distinct CDR3 sequences, about 62% of them singletons. CD8+CD57+ cell expansion, shown by flow cytometry, had occurred in the patients selected for sequencing. Sequenced input: sorted CD4+, CD8+, or CD8+CD57+ T cells (not recorded which) from PBMCs. Receptors were obtained from a human donor with aplastic anemia.

The CDR3 DNA reads as TGTGCCAGCAGTGGCGGGACTCCGGGACACGTCTATAATTCACCCCTCCACTTT. Protein product: CASSGGTPGHVYNSPLHF. V usage is TRBV2 and J usage is TRBJ1-6, with D possibly being TRBD1 (6 bases). Trimming shortened V by 4 bases and J by 3 bases, and 19 bases separated the two germline ends. This CDR3 comprises 18 residues. Germline values: CDR1 SNHLY, CDR2 FYNNEI.

The rearrangement links TRBV29-1 to TRBJ1-6; possibly TRBD1 for D (5 bases). Germline lookup yields CDR1 SQVTM and CDR2 ANQGSEA. Trimming cost V 7 bases and J 7 bases, with 14 bases left between them. CDR3 length equals 13 residues. The chain's CDR3 is CSDKQGYNSPLHF. CDR3 DNA: TGCAGCGATAAGCAGGGTTACAATTCACCCCTCCACTTT.

The V gene is TRBV25-1, the J gene TRBJ1-1, with D perhaps matching TRBD1 (6 bases). The CDR3 contains 15 residues. CDR1 and CDR2 (germline): MGHDK, SYGVNS. Trimming pared 3 bases from V and 0 bases from J, leaving 11 bases between. In DNA form, the CDR3 reads TGTGCCAGCAGTGAGTTTACAGGGTTGAACACTGAAGCTTTCTTT. This gives the protein CASSEFTGLNTEAFF.

The CDR3 region has the DNA TGTGCCACCAGTGATTTTACCAGCACAGATACGCAGTATTTT. Translated, it gives CATSDFTSTDTQYF. This chain uses TRBV24-1 with TRBJ2-3; no definite D call. The CDR3 is made up of 14 amino acids. From germline, CDR1 is KGHDR and CDR2 SFDVKD. Trimming stripped 1 base from V and 0 bases from J, with 4 bases between.

To note about this clonotype: Given a much more abundant clone one base away, this may be a read error. CDR3 nucleotides: TGCGCCAGCAGCCAAGAGTGGGCACGGGGTCCCGATACGCAGTATTTT. Translating it yields CASSQEWARGPDTQYF. V gene TRBV4-3 combines with J gene TRBJ2-3; possibly TRBD2 for D (5 bases). The germline CDR1 and CDR2 sequences are LGHNA and YSLEER. V was pared by 0 bases and J by 6 bases, with 16 bases between. This CDR3 is 16 amino acids long.

The chain carries TRBV29-1 and TRBJ1-1; D call uncertain. The germline gives CDR1 SQVTM, CDR2 ANQGSEA. There are 12 residues in the CDR3. V dropped 8 bases and J dropped 6 bases, with 16 bases sitting between them. The CDR3 nucleotides are TGCAGCTCCAAGTCAGGAGCCTCTGAAGCTTTCTTT. It translates to CSSKSGASEAFF. The full variable domain, in which reference TRBV29-1 and TRBJ1-1 provide the parts outside the CDR3, is SAVISQKPSRDICQRGTSLTIQCQVDSQVTMMFWYRQQPGQSLTLIATANQGSEATYESGFVIDKFPISRPNLTFSTLTVSNMSPEDSSIYLCSSKSGASEAFFGQGTRLTVV.

CDR3 bases: TGTGCCTGGAGCTGGGGACAGCAAGATGGCTACACCTTC. Its translation: CAWSWGQQDGYTF. V gene TRBV30 combines with J gene TRBJ1-2; 7 nucleotides agree with TRBD1. This CDR3 contains 13 residues. The germline V gene encodes CDR1 GTSNPN and CDR2 SVGIG (reference sequence). The J segment lost 6 bases and the V segment lost 3 bases, leaving 7 bases of the junction unmatched. Full variable domain (missing parts from reference TRBV30 and TRBJ1-2): SQTIHQWPATLVQPVGSPLSLECTVEGTSNPNLYWYRQAAGRGLQLLFYSVGIGQISSEVPQNLSASRPQDRQFILSSKKLLLSDSGFYLCAWSWGQQDGYTFGSGTRLTVV.

The chain joins TRBV5-4 to TRBJ2-7; TRBD1 matches 9 bases. J gave up 5 bases and V 6 bases, and 6 bases lay outside the gene matches. The CDR3 covers 13 residues. The germline V gene has CDR1 SGHNT and CDR2 YYREEE (reference sequence). The CDR3 here is CASTFGQGNEQYF. In DNA, the CDR3 is TGTGCCAGCACCTTCGGACAGGGGAACGAGCAGTACTTC.

This chain uses TRBV7-9 with TRBJ2-7; D may correspond to TRBD1 or TRBD2 (6 bases each). Germline V gene sequence: CDR1 SEHNR, CDR2 FQNEAQ (reference sequence). V dropped 5 bases and J dropped 7 bases, with 18 bases sitting between them. The CDR3 sequence is 14 residues long. CDR3 in amino acids: CASSTMLGGREQYF. DNA for the CDR3: TGTGCCAGCAGCACCATGCTTGGGGGGCGTGAGCAGTACTTC.

The chain has TRBV7-3 and TRBJ1-4, with a weak D call TRBD1 (5 bases). From germline, CDR1 is SGHTA and CDR2 FQGTGA. The CDR3 is 21 residues long. V lost 2 bases, J lost 0 bases, and 25 bases lay in between. CDR3 amino acids: CASSLVEVSGRAQTTNEKLFF. The CDR3 DNA is TGTGCCAGCAGCTTAGTTGAGGTTTCGGGCAGGGCGCAAACAACTAATGAAAAACTGTTTTTT.

V usage is TRBV7-6 and J usage is TRBJ2-7, with D possibly being TRBD1 (7 bases). Germline values: CDR1 SGHVS, CDR2 FNYEAQ. This CDR3 is built from 12 residues. V gave up 6 bases and J gave up 6 bases, with 12 bases separating them. CDR3 nucleotides: TGTGCCAGCAGTAACAGGGGAGGCGAGCAGTACTTC. It translates to CASSNRGGEQYF.

This clonotype showed up many times. The V call is TRBV4-1, the J call TRBJ2-1; the match to TRBD2 covers 14 bases. Germline trimming cut 4 bases from V and 10 bases from J; bases unmatched to any gene: 12. In germline, CDR1 is MGHRA, CDR2 YSYEKL. The CDR3 is 17 amino acids. The CDR3 spells CASSPSGGTSGGGEQFF. The CDR3 bases are TGCGCCAGCAGCCCCTCCGGCGGGACTAGCGGGGGAGGGGAGCAGTTCTTC.

Only a few counts were recorded for this clonotype. V is TRBV2 and J is TRBJ2-7; D perhaps matches TRBD2 (5 bases). From germline, CDR1 is SNHLY and CDR2 FYNNEI. The CDR3 has 13 amino acids. Trimming took off 7 bases at V and 1 base at J, with 11 bases between the two ends. This CDR3 is CASKRGDSYEQYF. The CDR3 DNA is TGTGCCAGCAAACGGGGAGATTCCTACGAGCAGTACTTC.

The chain uses TRBV7-9 and TRBJ1-2, with 7 bases matching TRBD1. Germline CDR1 and CDR2: SEHNR and FQNEAQ (reference sequence). The CDR3 has 16 amino acids. J lost 4 bases, V lost 5 bases, and 13 bases had no gene match. The CDR3 is CASSPAGTAASYGYTF. For the CDR3, the DNA is TGTGCCAGCAGCCCCGCCGGGACAGCCGCTAGCTATGGCTACACCTTC.

This clonotype was observed once. The chain couples TRBV7-9 to TRBJ2-7, with 11 bases fitting TRBD1. The CDR3 loop spans 14 amino acids. The germline gives CDR1 SEHNR, CDR2 FQNEAQ (reference sequence). V lost 5 bases to trimming and J lost 4 bases; unmatched junction nucleotides: 4. CDR3 region: CASSPDRGHYEQYF. In nucleotides, the CDR3 is TGTGCCAGCAGCCCGGACAGGGGGCATTACGAGCAGTACTTC.

In nucleotides, the CDR3 is TGTGCCAGCAGCCCCCGAGGGGGAGGGGGCACCGGGGAGCTGTTTTTT. It specifies CASSPRGGGGTGELFF. V and J are TRBV5-6 and TRBJ2-2; tentative D call: TRBD2 (7 bases). The CDR3 runs 16 residues. V lost 4 bases and J lost 4, with 17 bases in between. Per germline, CDR1 SGHDT and CDR2 YYEEEE.

This clonotype has a handful of counts. The V gene is TRBV24-1, the J gene TRBJ2-5, with 9 bases identical to TRBD2. CDR3 length: 15 amino acids. J was trimmed by 5 bases and V by 5 bases; bases with no gene match: 8. The germline CDR1 and CDR2 sequences are KGHDR and SFDVKD. CDR3 coding DNA: TGTGCCACCAGTGCAGCGGGAGGCGTTCGGGAGACCCAGTACTTC. This codes for CATSAAGGVRETQYF.

The sample holds a few counts of this clonotype. The chain combines TRBV20-1 with TRBJ1-5; weak D call: TRBD1 (6 bases). The CDR3 runs to 12 residues. V was clipped by 3 bases and J by 6 bases, with 9 bases between them. CDR1 is DFQATT, CDR2 SNEGSKA, per germline (reference sequence). CDR3 nucleotide sequence: TGCAGTGCTAGGGGGGCAGGTCAGCCCCAGCATTTT. It specifies CSARGAGQPQHF.

This chain uses TRBV11-3 with TRBJ2-2; 7 nucleotides align to TRBD1. CDR3 length equals 15 residues. Unmatched junction bases numbered 10, after V lost 5 bases and J lost 7 bases. Germline CDR1 is SGHNT and CDR2 is YENEEA. As DNA, the CDR3 is TGTGCCAGCAGCGTCCGACAGGGTGAGGGCGGGGAGCTGTTTTTT. It encodes CASSVRQGEGGELFF.